This T cell receptor (beta chain) was observed in a study of blood T cell repertoires in COVID-19. The authors' processing: By means of reference gene primer amplification, nucleated cell counts were estimated. Clones were sequenced by immunoSEQ multiplex PCR, and TCRdb holds only the in-frame ones, with some missing. V and J calls plus clone size are reproduced from that table; the DNA served to infer D and trimming. Of some 340,000 clones listed, 90% to 95% were seen once; the top ten hold less than 4%. This CDR3 region has 15 residues. V dropped 1 base and J dropped 2 bases, with 11 bases sitting between them. From germline, CDR1 is SGHTA and CDR2 FQGNSA.

Sequencing was performed on PBMCs or T cells enriched from blood (not recorded which). The chain employs TRBV7-2 and TRBJ1-2; no firm D call. The sequence came from a woman in her 30s who had been exposed to COVID-19. This CDR3 is CASSLVPGGNYGYTF. In DNA, the CDR3 is TGTGCCAGCAGCTTAGTCCCGGGTGGGAACTATGGCTACACCTTC.